One sample yielded the 20 T cell receptor beta chains listed below, sequenced in a study of T cell responses to AZD1222 COVID-19 vaccine. Some clones are missing from TCRdb's copy, which holds only in-frame ones; the method was immunoSEQ multiplex PCR. The table has more than 100,000 clones, approximately 85% seen once; the top ten hold around 7.9%. This specimen was peripheral blood, taken 28 days after the second dose of the MenACWY control vaccine. The receptors shown here come from an adult who received the MenACWY meningococcal vaccine as a control.

The chain has TRBV30 and TRBJ2-2, with D possibly TRBD1 on 6 matching bases. This CDR3 contains 15 residues. The germline gives CDR1 GTSNPN, CDR2 SVGIG (reference sequence). V gave up 1 base and J gave up 6 bases, with 15 bases separating them. CDR3 residues: CAWSASGDEAGELFF. The DNA of the CDR3 is TGTGCCTGGAGTGCCTCAGGGGATGAGGCCGGGGAGCTGTTTTTT.

This clone appeared a single time. This chain connects TRBV9 to TRBJ2-1; D ambiguous. Germline V gives CDR1 SGDLS, CDR2 YYNGEE. V dropped 6 bases and J dropped 0 bases, with 7 bases sitting between them. This CDR3 comprises 13 residues. The CDR3 loop reads CASTASSYNEQFF. In DNA, the CDR3 is TGTGCCAGCACCGCTAGCTCCTACAATGAGCAGTTCTTC.

Points on this clone: This specimen includes other DNA sequences encoding the same CDR3. CDR3 sequence (DNA): TGTGCCAGCAGCTTAGAAGGGCGAAACACCATATATTTT. This codes for CASSLEGRNTIYF. V is TRBV11-2 and J is TRBJ1-3; D is uncertain. V gave up 0 bases and J gave up 5 bases, with 5 bases separating them. The length of the CDR3 is 13 residues. Per germline, CDR1 SGHAT and CDR2 FQNNGV.

V usage is TRBV11-3 and J usage is TRBJ2-3; D is undetermined. This CDR3 has 16 amino acids. Germline V gene lookup returns CDR1 SGHNT and CDR2 YENEEA. Trimming shortened V by 5 bases and J by 5 bases, and 20 bases separated the two germline ends. The chain's CDR3 is CASSPPGLAVGDTQYF. The CDR3 nucleotides are TGTGCCAGCAGCCCCCCCGGGCTGGCGGTAGGAGATACGCAGTATTTT.

In its sample, this clone was seen a few times. This chain connects TRBV20-1 to TRBJ1-1; D remains ambiguous. V shed 3 bases and J shed 4 bases, with 9 bases lying between them. The CDR3 spans 12 residues. Looked up from germline, CDR1 is DFQATT and CDR2 is SNEGSKA (reference sequence). The CDR3 DNA sequence: TGCAGTGCTAGTTTGGGGTCCACTGAAGCTTTCTTT. Translation: CSASLGSTEAFF.

The chain uses TRBV28 and TRBJ2-1; 7 nucleotides match TRBD1. This CDR3 contains 12 residues. Germline CDR1 and CDR2: MDHEN and SYDVKM. J gave up 14 bases and V 6 bases, and 10 bases lay outside the gene matches. The CDR3 region is CASSLPRGLEFF. The CDR3 DNA sequence: TGTGCCAGCAGCCTCCCAAGGGGGCTGGAGTTCTTC.

This chain joins TRBV15 and TRBJ1-4; D is perhaps TRBD1 (5 bases). Germline V gene data show CDR1 as LNHNV and CDR2 as YYDKDF (reference sequence). The CDR3 totals 15 residues. V lost 0 bases, J lost 5 bases, and 10 bases lay in between. Written as DNA, the CDR3 is TGTGCCACCAGCAGAGATCGTGGGACGAATGAAAAACTGTTTTTT. It is translated as CATSRDRGTNEKLFF.

This clone was detected only once. The rearrangement uses TRBV18 and TRBJ2-5; the match to TRBD1 covers 10 bases. From germline, CDR1 is KGHSH and CDR2 LQKENI. This CDR3 has 15 amino acids. Losses at the gene ends were 3 bases for V and 3 bases for J; bases not matched to a gene: 4. CDR3 nucleotide sequence: TGTGCCAGCTCACCGGGGACAGGGGAAAAAGAGACCCAGTACTTC. Translating gives CASSPGTGEKETQYF.

This sequence joins TRBV4-3 and TRBJ2-7; TRBD2 matches 8 bases. With V trimmed by 0 bases and J by 4 bases, 8 bases remained unmatched. The CDR3 is 16 residues long. Germline-derived CDR1 and CDR2 are LGHNA and YSLEER. The CDR3 DNA reads as TGCGCCAGCAGCCAAGAGGGCGGGAGGACCCGATACGAGCAGTACTTC. It yields the protein CASSQEGGRTRYEQYF.

This chain connects TRBV30 to TRBJ2-7, with D maybe TRBD2 (5 bases). V gave up 8 bases and J gave up 0 bases, with 11 bases separating them. The germline gives CDR1 GTSNPN, CDR2 SVGIG (reference sequence). The CDR3 has 12 residues. CDR3 region: CAGSGSSYEQYF. In DNA, the CDR3 is TGTGCCGGATCGGGGAGCTCCTACGAGCAGTACTTC.

The V gene is TRBV28, the J gene TRBJ1-2, with TRBD1 matching over 7 bases. The CDR3 runs 13 residues. Germline V gene lookup returns CDR1 MDHEN and CDR2 SYDVKM. Trimming took 3 bases from V and 8 from J; bases not matched to a gene: 6. CDR3 sequence: CASSLRQGRGYTF. The CDR3 DNA is TGTGCCAGCAGTTTGAGACAGGGTCGAGGCTACACCTTC.

The chain uses TRBV9 and TRBJ1-2; D is unclear. V was cut by 0 bases and J by 3 bases, with 9 bases left in between. The CDR3 length is 14 residues. The germline CDR1 and CDR2 sequences are SGDLS and YYNGEE. The chain's CDR3 is CASSVDWGDYGYTF. The CDR3, as DNA: TGTGCCAGCAGCGTAGATTGGGGAGACTATGGCTACACCTTC.

This clone was picked up a small number of times. The chain carries TRBV7-9 and TRBJ2-1; D is uncertain. Trimming stripped 5 bases from V and 4 bases from J, with 9 bases between. Looked up from germline, CDR1 is SEHNR and CDR2 is FQNEAQ (reference sequence). The CDR3 loop spans 13 amino acids. DNA of the CDR3: TGTGCCAGCAGCCCGGACCAGTACAATGAGCAGTTCTTC. Encoded protein: CASSPDQYNEQFF. Full variable domain (missing parts from reference TRBV7-9 and TRBJ2-1): DTGVSQNPRHKITKRGQNVTFRCDPISEHNRLYWYRQTLGQGPEFLTYFQNEAQLEKSRLLSDRFSAERPKGSFSTLEIQRTEQGDSAMYLCASSPDQYNEQFFGPGTRLTVL.

The chain uses TRBV5-6 and TRBJ2-7; no reliable D call. Germline V lookup: CDR1 SGHDT, CDR2 YYEEEE. CDR3 length equals 12 residues. Trimming cost V 4 bases and J 1 base, with 6 bases left between them. The CDR3 here is CASSIGSYEQYF. In DNA form, the CDR3 reads TGTGCCAGCAGCATCGGTTCCTACGAGCAGTACTTC. Supplemented by reference TRBV5-6 and TRBJ2-7, the full variable domain reads DAGVTQSPTHLIKTRGQQVTLRCSPKSGHDTVSWYQQALGQGPQFIFQYYEEEERQRGNFPDRFSGHQFPNYSSELNVNALLLGDSALYLCASSIGSYEQYFGPGTRLTVT.

The rearrangement links TRBV11-3 to TRBJ1-1, with D unresolved. V was pared by 5 bases and J by 2 bases, with 9 bases between. This CDR3 has 13 amino acids. From germline, CDR1 is SGHNT and CDR2 YENEEA. CDR3 region: CASSDGPNTEAFF. CDR3 nucleotide sequence: TGTGCCAGCAGCGACGGCCCAAACACTGAAGCTTTCTTT.

The rearrangement uses TRBV19 and TRBJ1-4; D not resolved. Germline CDR1 is LNHDA and CDR2 is SQIVND (reference sequence). This CDR3 region has 16 residues. Trimming shortened V by 2 bases and J by 1 base, and 11 bases separated the two germline ends. Here the CDR3 reads CASSILPRRTNEKLFF. In nucleotides, the CDR3 is TGTGCCAGTAGTATACTGCCTCGGAGAACTAATGAAAAACTGTTTTTT.

V usage is TRBV5-6 and J usage is TRBJ2-7; D is ambiguous. The CDR3 length is 13 residues. The V gene's germline CDR1 is SGHDT and CDR2 YYEEEE. Trimming removed 3 bases at V and 0 bases at J, with 7 bases between. CDR3 residues: CASSSGSSYEQYF. CDR3 nucleotides: TGTGCCAGCAGCTCCGGAAGCTCCTACGAGCAGTACTTC.

This clone is a singleton in its sample. V is TRBV4-3 and J is TRBJ2-4; D may be TRBD2 (6 bases). The germline CDR1 and CDR2 sequences are LGHNA and YSLEER. The CDR3 runs 14 residues. The V and J ends lost 1 base and 8 bases respectively, with 12 bases between them. The chain's CDR3 is CASSQVSSADIQYF. CDR3 nucleotides: TGCGCCAGCAGCCAAGTGTCTAGCGCGGACATTCAGTACTTC.

The chain carries TRBV19 and TRBJ2-7; 7 positions agree with TRBD1. Germline V lookup: CDR1 LNHDA, CDR2 SQIVND (reference sequence). The CDR3 runs to 14 residues. The V gene end was trimmed by 5 bases and the J gene end by 7 bases; junction bases not matched to a gene: 11. CDR3 in amino acids: CASSPEGQSGEQYF. CDR3 nucleotide sequence: TGTGCCAGTAGTCCCGAGGGACAGTCGGGAGAGCAGTACTTC.

This sequence joins TRBV5-4 and TRBJ2-7, with 8 positions matching TRBD2. The CDR3 has 16 residues. The germline CDR1 and CDR2 sequences are SGHNT and YYREEE (reference sequence). Trimming removed 0 bases from V and 0 bases from J; junction bases left unmatched: 5. The DNA for the CDR3 is TGTGCCAGCAGCTTGGGGGGACTAGGGAGCTCCTACGAGCAGTACTTC. This codes for CASSLGGLGSSYEQYF. Complete variable domain (other parts from reference TRBV5-4 and TRBJ2-7): ETGVTQSPTHLIKTRGQQVTLRCSSQSGHNTVSWYQQALGQGPQFIFQYYREEENGRGNFPPRFSGLQFPNYSSELNVNALELDDSALYLCASSLGGLGSSYEQYFGPGTRLTVT.